Below are 5 T cell receptor beta chains sequenced from a single sample in a study of blood T cell repertoires in COVID-19. Measured with immunoSEQ multiplex PCR; TCRdb has only the in-frame clones, and not every one. The repertoire holds 150,000 to 200,000 clones, 84% seen once, with roughly 12% in the top ten. Input material: PBMCs or T cells enriched from blood (not recorded which). These receptors were taken from a man aged 50 or older who had recovered from COVID-19.

The chain combines TRBV6-5 with TRBJ2-4; D perhaps matches TRBD1 (5 bases). CDR1 is MNHEY and CDR2 is SVGAGI in the germline V gene. This CDR3 is built from 14 residues. Trimming left V 8 bases short and J 0 bases short, with 11 bases between. In DNA, the CDR3 is TGTGCCAGCGGGGCCAGCGAAGCCAAAAACATTCAGTACTTC. It translates to CASGASEAKNIQYF.

V and J are TRBV11-2 and TRBJ2-7, with D possibly TRBD2 on 5 matching bases. V was pared by 7 bases and J by 0 bases, with 16 bases between. The V gene's germline CDR1 is SGHAT and CDR2 FQNNGV. The CDR3 is 15 amino acids. The CDR3 is CASTRGGGRSYEQYF. CDR3 bases: TGTGCCAGCACGCGAGGTGGCGGGCGCTCCTACGAGCAGTACTTC.

This sequence joins TRBV19 and TRBJ2-3; TRBD2 matches 11 bases. The CDR3 loop spans 16 amino acids. V dropped 5 bases and J dropped 2; count of bases not matched to a gene: 6. Germline V gives CDR1 LNHDA, CDR2 SQIVND (reference sequence). The CDR3 nucleotides are TGTGCCAGTAGTCTCGGGACTAGCGGTTACACAGATACGCAGTATTTT. Protein: CASSLGTSGYTDTQYF. Looking up the rest from reference TRBV19 and TRBJ2-3 gives the full variable domain: DGGITQSPKYLFRKEGQNVTLSCEQNLNHDAMYWYRQDPGQGLRLIYYSQIVNDFQKGDIAEGYSVSREKKESFPLTVTSAQKNPTAFYLCASSLGTSGYTDTQYFGPGTRLTVL.

The J gene is TRBJ2-4, the V gene TRBV2, with D uncertain. V was trimmed by 6 bases and J by 4 bases, leaving 4 bases between them. This CDR3 spans 11 amino acids. Germline loops: CDR1 SNHLY, CDR2 FYNNEI. In DNA, the CDR3 is TGTGCCAGCAGCCCAAAAAACATTCAGTACTTC. Protein: CASSPKNIQYF.

The chain combines TRBV19 with TRBJ2-5; D is unclear. CDR3 size: 14 residues. Trimming pared 3 bases from V and 0 bases from J, leaving 8 bases between. CDR1 and CDR2 from the germline V gene are LNHDA and SQIVND (reference sequence). CDR3 bases: TGTGCCAGTAGTATTGTTGGCAACCAAGAGACCCAGTACTTC. This translates into CASSIVGNQETQYF.